The 17 T cell receptor beta chains below come from one sample, sequenced in a study of regulatory T cells in long-lasting Graves disease. Time point in this sample: newly diagnosed GD, antithyroid drugs for less than 3 months. PBMC RNA was the source of the TCR library. Building of the TCR beta libraries involved iRepertoire HTBI primers and Arm-PCR of CDR3 regions. TCRdb reprocessed the multiplex PCR reads via MiXCR and lists one record per CDR3 protein. The sample shows 500,000 or so distinct CDR3 sequences, more than 15% of them seen only once. The same data also went into a second study, on T cells in Graves' hyperthyroidism and ophthalmopathy.

Sequenced material: peripheral blood mononuclear cells (PBMCs), taken at new diagnosis, from a patient treated with antithyroid drugs. Source of these receptors: a woman aged 35-65 years with Graves disease.

This clonotype was found once. The chain recombines TRBV19 with TRBJ2-3, with 7 positions matching TRBD2. The CDR3 is 16 residues long. The germline CDR1 and CDR2 sequences are LNHDA and SQIVND (reference sequence). V dropped 5 bases and J dropped 5; count of bases not matched to a gene: 13. The CDR3 DNA reads as TGTGCCAGTAGTCCCGGGTGGGGGAGGGGAGAAGATACGCAGTATTTT. It encodes CASSPGWGRGEDTQYF.

This clonotype came up many times. The chain combines TRBV29-1 with TRBJ2-5, with D tentatively TRBD2 (5 bases). This CDR3 comprises 13 residues. CDR1 and CDR2 (germline): SQVTM, ANQGSEA. V lost 1 base to trimming and J lost 3 bases, with 9 bases between them. CDR3 in amino acids: CSVEGENEETQYF. The CDR3, as DNA: TGCAGCGTTGAAGGGGAGAATGAAGAGACCCAGTACTTC.

At least ten counts were recorded for this clonotype. The rearrangement joins TRBV12-3 or TRBV12-4 to TRBJ1-6; perhaps TRBD1 as D (5 bases). V lost 3 bases and J lost 7, with 16 bases in between. This CDR3 region has 16 residues. CDR3 in amino acids: CASSLEGPGGNSPLHF. CDR3 sequence (DNA): TGTGCCAGCAGTTTGGAAGGGCCCGGGGGGAATTCACCCCTCCACTTT.

Only a few counts were recorded for this clonotype. V gene TRBV6-1 combines with J gene TRBJ1-4; D perhaps matches TRBD1 (6 bases). CDR1 is MNHNS, CDR2 SASEGT, per germline. There are 15 residues in the CDR3. With 5 bases removed from V and 0 bases from J, the gap between germline ends came to 10 bases. The DNA of the CDR3 is TGTGCCAGCAGTAAACAGGGTCCAACTAATGAAAAACTGTTTTTT. Its translation is CASSKQGPTNEKLFF.

This clonotype was seen at least ten times. The chain is built from TRBV3-1 and TRBJ1-1; 9 bases are shared with TRBD1. Germline assignment: CDR1 LGHDT and CDR2 YNNKEL (reference sequence). V trimming: 4 bases; J trimming: 6 bases; junction bases outside the gene matches: 3. The CDR3 sequence is 13 residues long. The chain's CDR3 is CASSPGTGPEAFF. The CDR3 nucleotides are TGTGCCAGCAGCCCCGGGACAGGGCCTGAAGCTTTCTTT.

This clonotype was observed a handful of times. At one end, the junction sequence differs from germline, possibly due to a read error. This chain uses TRBV5-1 with TRBJ2-7; D is unresolved. The CDR3 is made up of 14 amino acids. Germline CDR1 and CDR2: SGHRS and YFSETQ. CDR3 sequence (DNA): TGCGCCAGCACCTTGGGCCCTGGGGCCTACGAGCAGTACTTC. This gives the protein CASTLGPGAYEQYF. The full variable domain, completed using reference TRBV5-1 and TRBJ2-7, is KAGVTQTPRYLIKTRGQQVTLSCSPISGHRSVSWYQQTPGQGLQFLFEYFSETQRNKGNFPGRFSGRQFSNSRSEMNVSTLELGDSALYLCASTLGPGAYEQYFGPGTRLTVT.

In this sample, this clonotype turned up many times. V gene TRBV2 combines with J gene TRBJ2-1, with a possible D match to TRBD2 (6 bases). The CDR3 loop spans 15 amino acids. Germline assignment: CDR1 SNHLY and CDR2 FYNNEI. Trimming stripped 7 bases from V and 0 bases from J, with 13 bases between. The chain's CDR3 is CASKERASSYNEQFF. The CDR3 nucleotides read TGTGCCAGCAAGGAGCGGGCTTCCTCCTACAATGAGCAGTTCTTC.

This clonotype was counted ten times or more. V gene TRBV28 combines with J gene TRBJ1-5; a weak D match, TRBD1 (6 bases). The CDR3 is 13 residues long. Germline V gene lookup returns CDR1 MDHEN and CDR2 SYDVKM. V dropped 7 bases and J dropped 2 bases, with 9 bases sitting between them. The CDR3 reads CASKGGGNQPQHF. DNA for the CDR3: TGTGCCAGCAAGGGGGGTGGCAATCAGCCCCAGCATTTT.

This clonotype was counted a single time. The chain is built from TRBV19 and TRBJ1-1; no clear D gene. V gave up 3 bases and J gave up 0 bases, with 5 bases separating them. This CDR3 is 13 amino acids long. CDR1 and CDR2 from the germline V gene are LNHDA and SQIVND (reference sequence). The CDR3 sequence: CASSMLLNTEAFF. The DNA for the CDR3 is TGTGCCAGTAGTATGCTCCTGAACACTGAAGCTTTCTTT.

In the case of this clonotype: The missing conserved phenylalanine or tryptophan at the end of this CDR3 makes a read error likely. This sequence joins TRBV4-1 and TRBJ1-5; 10 bases align to TRBD1. The CDR3 has 14 amino acids. V trimming: 6 bases; J trimming: 9 bases; junction bases outside the gene matches: 8. Germline CDR1 and CDR2: MGHRA and YSYEKL. This CDR3 reads CASRETGGIRPQHL. In DNA form, the CDR3 reads TGCGCCAGCAGGGAGACAGGGGGCATTCGGCCCCAGCATCTT.

This clonotype was seen at least ten times. The CDR3, as DNA: TGTGCCTGGACCCAGGTCTCCTATAATTCACCCCTCCACTTT. This encodes CAWTQVSYNSPLHF. J is TRBJ1-6 and V is TRBV30; D gene uncertain. V shed 4 bases and J shed 0 bases, with 7 bases lying between them. CDR3 length: 14 residues. Germline values: CDR1 GTSNPN, CDR2 SVGIG (reference sequence).

At least ten counts were recorded for this clonotype. V and J are TRBV12-3 or TRBV12-4 and TRBJ1-5; no definite D call. V dropped 6 bases and J dropped 4 bases, with 7 bases sitting between them. The CDR3 is 12 residues long. This chain's CDR3 is CASRLGNQPQHF. The CDR3 coding sequence is TGTGCCAGCAGGTTGGGTAATCAGCCCCAGCATTTT.

This clonotype came up many times. This sequence joins TRBV28 and TRBJ1-5; D is ambiguous. The CDR3 is made up of 16 amino acids. Germline-derived CDR1 and CDR2 are MDHEN and SYDVKM. Trimming pared 4 bases from V and 7 bases from J, leaving 20 bases between. DNA of the CDR3: TGTGCCAGCAGTTCAACCGACGGGATCTTCGACCAGCCCCAGCATTTT. It codes for CASSSTDGIFDQPQHF.

This clonotype was seen many times. V is TRBV20-1 and J is TRBJ2-5, with a weak D call TRBD2 (6 bases). Per the germline V gene, CDR1 is DFQATT and CDR2 is SNEGSKA (reference sequence). V was cut by 3 bases and J by 4 bases, with 9 bases left in between. The CDR3 loop spans 12 amino acids. CDR3 in DNA: TGCAGTGCTAGTATGGGGGGAGAGACCCAGTACTTC. It codes for CSASMGGETQYF.

This clonotype has only a few counts. The chain recombines TRBV30 with TRBJ2-3; 14 bases line up with TRBD2. The length of the CDR3 is 14 residues. Germline loops: CDR1 GTSNPN, CDR2 SVGIG (reference sequence). J gave up 8 bases and V 5 bases, and 6 bases lay outside the gene matches. Here the CDR3 reads CAWRLAGGPGTQYF. CDR3 in DNA: TGTGCCTGGCGACTAGCGGGGGGGCCGGGTACGCAGTATTTT.

This clonotype appeared once. The V and J genes are TRBV27 and TRBJ1-2; TRBD1 aligns across 7 bases. Germline-derived CDR1 and CDR2 are MNHEY and SMNVEV (reference sequence). The CDR3 sequence is 16 residues long. J lost 4 bases, V lost 8 bases, and 16 bases had no gene match. The chain's CDR3 is CASASGKGASSYGYTF. Written as DNA, the CDR3 is TGTGCCAGCGCCTCGGGGAAGGGGGCATCCTCCTATGGCTACACCTTC.

The V and J genes are TRBV9 and TRBJ2-1, with 10 bases identical to TRBD2. In germline, CDR1 is SGDLS, CDR2 YYNGEE. Trimming cost V 0 bases and J 8 bases; bases outside gene matches: 5. CDR3 length: 15 residues. The CDR3 is CASSVVSGGFYEQFF. As DNA, the CDR3 is TGTGCCAGCAGCGTAGTTAGCGGGGGGTTCTATGAGCAGTTCTTC.